The present T cell receptor (beta chain) was sequenced within a study of vaccination effects on CD4 cells after COVID-19. As to this clone: As yet, its antigen is unknown.

ViraFEST used viral peptide pools to expand antigen-specific CD4+ T cells before sequencing. Culture proceeded for more than nine days, and CD4+ T cells were then isolated. People in the vaccine group had not been infected with SARS-CoV-2 before, and their nucleocapsid antibodies were negative. Repertoires were generated with immunoSEQ multiplex PCR, while TCRdb's copy carries only in-frame clones and drops some. The table lists about 21,000 clones, over 60% of them singletons. CDR1 is DFQATT, CDR2 SNEGSKA, per germline (reference sequence). Trimming at V came to 3 bases and at J to 5 bases, leaving 18 bases not matched to a gene. This CDR3 contains 18 residues.

This TCR was sampled from a human donor who received a COVID-19 vaccine. J is TRBJ2-1 and V is TRBV20-1; 8 bases are a match to TRBD2. The source was CD4+ T cells from PBMCs cultured with HCoV-NL63 spike peptides, collected before COVID-19 vaccination. CDR3 sequence (DNA): TGCAGTGCTAGTCCAAGTCCAACCGGGACTAGTAGAAACAATGAGCAGTTCTTC. The encoded protein is CSASPSPTGTSRNNEQFF.